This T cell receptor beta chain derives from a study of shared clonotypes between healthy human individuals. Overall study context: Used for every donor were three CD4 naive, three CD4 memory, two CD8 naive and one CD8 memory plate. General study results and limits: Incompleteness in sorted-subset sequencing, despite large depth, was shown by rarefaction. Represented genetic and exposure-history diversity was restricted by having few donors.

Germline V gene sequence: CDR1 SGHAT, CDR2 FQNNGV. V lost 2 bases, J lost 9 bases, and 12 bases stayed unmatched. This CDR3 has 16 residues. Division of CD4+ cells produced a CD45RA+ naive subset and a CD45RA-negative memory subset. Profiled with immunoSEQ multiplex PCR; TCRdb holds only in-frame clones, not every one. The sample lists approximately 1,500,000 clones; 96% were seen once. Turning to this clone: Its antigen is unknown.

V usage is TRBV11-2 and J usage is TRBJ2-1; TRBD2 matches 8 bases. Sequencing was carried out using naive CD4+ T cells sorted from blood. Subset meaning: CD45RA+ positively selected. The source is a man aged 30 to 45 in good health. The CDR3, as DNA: TGTGCCAGCAGCTTACGGACTAGCCGGCAACCGGGTGAGCAGTTCTTC. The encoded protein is CASSLRTSRQPGEQFF.